This T cell receptor (beta chain) emerged from a study of long-term antiretroviral therapy in people with HIV. The assay, immunoSEQ v3.0, was run at survey level. Repertoires were generated with immunoSEQ multiplex PCR, while TCRdb's copy carries only in-frame clones and drops some. There are about 9,100 clones in the sample; over 65% occur only once, and approximately 14% lies in the top ten. This CDR3 is 15 amino acids long. Germline V gene sequence: CDR1 GTSNPN, CDR2 SVGIG (reference sequence). Deletions cut 3 bases from V and 3 bases from J, with 14 bases between. The sample consisted of unsorted PBMCs, taken 0.4 years before starting antiretroviral therapy. The chain carries TRBV30 and TRBJ2-2; D may be TRBD1 or TRBD2 (5 bases each). The clonotype comes from a man aged 25-40 years with HIV. The chain's CDR3 is CAWSPAGRDTGELFF. The CDR3 nucleotides read TGTGCCTGGAGCCCTGCAGGGCGGGACACCGGGGAGCTGTTTTTT.